Listed below are T cell receptor beta chains from one sample, sequenced in a study of regulatory T cells in long-lasting Graves disease. TCRdb re-called the multiplex PCR reads with MiXCR, one entry per CDR3 protein. The table records approximately 290,000 distinct CDR3 sequences, 20% to 25% of them present only once. Specimen: peripheral blood mononuclear cells (PBMCs), collected when the disease was refractory, from a patient treated with antithyroid drugs. These receptors came from a female donor with Graves disease. The CDR3 runs from the conserved cysteine through the conserved F or W. Each record gives: V gene, D gene, J gene, clone size, CDR3 DNA, CDR3 protein. D genes are given only for firm matches. For some rows the clone size is stated as once, few or many, or as a class when expanded; others skip it.

>TRBV28|TRBD1|TRBJ1-1|many
TGTGCCAGCAGTCCATTACCCGGGACAGCCTTCATGAACACTGAAGCTTTCTTT
CASSPLPGTAFMNTEAFF
>TRBV11-2|TRBD1|TRBJ2-2|few
TGTGCCAGCAGCTTGTTTCTTAGGGGGACAGGGGGTCCCGGGGAGCTGTTTTTT
CASSLFLRGTGGPGELFF
>TRBV7-9|-|TRBJ2-7|-
TGTGCCAGCAGCTTCCAAAAAACCTACGAGCAGTACTTC
CASSFQKTYEQYF
>TRBV3-1|-|TRBJ1-6|few
TGTGCCAGCAGCCAAGTTGGGGGGGCCCTTGATTCACCCCTCCACTTT
CASSQVGGALDSPLHF
>TRBV9|TRBD1|TRBJ2-1|-
TGTGCCAGCAGCGGACGGGACAGGGGGGACGATGAGCAGTTCTTC
CASSGRDRGDDEQFF
>TRBV19|TRBD2|TRBJ2-7|-
TGTGCCAGTTCTAGCGGGAGTCCCGACGAGCAGTACTTC
CASSSGSPDEQYF
>TRBV11-2|-|TRBJ2-3|-
TGTGCCAGCAGCCCCCAGAACACAGATACGCAGTATTTT
CASSPQNTDTQYF
>TRBV20-1|-|TRBJ2-7|-
TGCAGTGCTAGAGGAATTAGGGACTCCTACGAGCAGTACTTC
CSARGIRDSYEQYF
>TRBV19|TRBD1|TRBJ2-7|few
TGTGCCAGTGGCCAGGGGGCGTACGAGCAGTACTTC
CASGQGAYEQYF
>TRBV28|TRBD1|TRBJ2-1|-
TGTGCCAGCAGCCCTGGACAGGGTGGTAACAATGAGCAGTTCTTC
CASSPGQGGNNEQFF
>TRBV29-1|TRBD1|TRBJ2-5|-
TGCAGCGTTGAAGATCCGGGACAGGGGGAAGACGGGACCCAGTACTTC
CSVEDPGQGEDGTQYF
>TRBV5-1|TRBD1|TRBJ2-2|-
TGCGCCAGCAGCTGGCGACAGGGAGAGGCCGGGGAGCTGTTTTTT
CASSWRQGEAGELFF
>TRBV6-5|-|TRBJ1-4|few
TGTGCCAGCAGTTCGGGACCCGGAAAACTGTTTTTT
CASSSGPGKLFF
>TRBV12-3/TRBV12-4|TRBD1|TRBJ1-1|many
TGTGCCAGCATCTTTGGACAGGGGGGAACTGAAGCTTTCTTT
CASIFGQGGTEAFF
>TRBV30|TRBD1|TRBJ1-1|-
TGTGCCTGGGGGACAGTCTTCGCTGAAGCTTTCTTT
CAWGTVFAEAFF
>TRBV3-1|TRBD2|TRBJ2-7|many
TGTGCCAGCAGCCAAGATAGCTCGCGGGAGAACCCCTACGAGCAGTACTTC
CASSQDSSRENPYEQYF
>TRBV5-1|TRBD1|TRBJ2-7|-
TGCGCCAGCAGCGGGACAGCACCTTTTTCCTACGAGCAGTACTTC
CASSGTAPFSYEQYF
>TRBV10-3|TRBD2|TRBJ2-7|-
TGTGCCATCAGTGAGACTAGCGGGTCCTACGAGCAGTACTTC
CAISETSGSYEQYF
>TRBV10-3|TRBD1|TRBJ2-5|few
TGTGCCATCAGTGTCTCAGGGGGTATGGAGACCCAGTACTTC
CAISVSGGMETQYF
>TRBV7-9|TRBD1|TRBJ2-5|many
TGTGCCAGCAGCCCAAGGGACAGGGCGGAGACCCAGTACTTC
CASSPRDRAETQYF
>TRBV20-1|-|TRBJ1-5|-
TGCAGTGCTAGCTCGAGCAATCAGCCCCAGCATTTT
CSASSSNQPQHF
>TRBV13|-|TRBJ1-1|many
TGTGCCAGCAGCTTGACAGACATGAACACTGAAGCTTTCTTT
CASSLTDMNTEAFF
>TRBV7-8|-|TRBJ1-2|many
TGTGCCAGCAGCTTAAGGTCCGGGGTAAACGGCTACACCTTC
CASSLRSGVNGYTF
>TRBV7-9|-|TRBJ1-5|few
TGTGCCAGCAGCTTAGTCGGGGCGGGTAGCAATCAGCCCCAGCATTTT
CASSLVGAGSNQPQHF